The rows below give T cell receptor beta chains drawn from one sample of a study of cytomegalovirus exposure and HLA in healthy donors. The assay was immunoSEQ multiplex PCR, and TCRdb's table has in-frame clones only and misses some. The table has 200,000 to 250,000 clones, around 80% seen once; the top ten hold 2.5% to 3.5%. The sequencing input was PBMCs. The receptors shown here come from a woman between 55 and 75 years old in good health and CMV-seropositive. CDR3s leave out the opening cysteine and the closing phenylalanine or tryptophan.

12 TRBV6-1 ASSQHTMNTEAF
13 TRBV6-6 ASSPRVSGANVLT
12 TRBV10-3 AISESGTDRGQY
11 TRBV4-1 ASSQDPDSQQY
14 TRBV19 ASRGDGGALNQPQH
13 TRBV10-3 AISEGTGGSSPLH
13 TRBV10-3 AISAVAGGPNEQF
11 TRBV30 AWSYRDGSPLH
12 TRBV6-1 ASIAGTGVYGYT
14 TRBV18 ASSPPVSGKGTEAF
12 TRBV5-1 ASSAGTDYSPLH
12 TRBV5-1 ASSSGTNEEKLF
13 TRBV28 ASGPGWGAYNEQF
12 TRBV27 ASNRGRFTDTQY
11 TRBV11-2 ASSSLAPGELF
11 TRBV6-5 ASSRDRRYGYT
14 TRBV7-2 ASSDPGTGMDTEAF
11 TRBV18 ASSPTENYGYT
14 TRBV5-1 ASSEAGGSHGDTQY
11 TRBV10-1 ASGLAGADTQY
11 TRBV6-6 ASSWTFQETQY
13 TRBV7-2 ASSLVQGESYGYT
12 TRBV4-3 ASSQGHADVTQY
13 TRBV11-1 ASSFDRGPTGELF
14 TRBV5-6 ASSTQGRPDPYEQY
13 TRBV7-2 ASSLGSGPGNTIY
13 TRBV6-1 ASSEVTQGNYGYT
12 TRBV1 TSSQETGYYGYT
12 TRBV19 ASSIGGGSYEQY
15 TRBV18 ASSPIGLAGAYNEQF
13 TRBV19 ASSILGAGNEKLF
9 TRBV20-1 SANRGHEQY
10 TRBV2 ASSRSNQPQH
12 TRBV9 ASSVAAVPGEQY
12 TRBV18 ASSAAEGSYGYT
13 TRBV5-1 ASSPRTGAGNTIY
12 TRBV10-2 ASRRGTGPYEQY
12 TRBV28 ASNIFQGTDGYT
12 TRBV5-6 ASSPASGKETQY
11 TRBV7-9 AGRQGVGYGYT
15 TRBV5-1 ASSKGLAGLGTDTQY
14 TRBV6-5 ASSYLGRGPQETQY
12 TRBV6-6 ASGLAVVTGELF
11 TRBV10-3 AISEGRDTEAF
9 TRBV30 AEVSNTEAF
11 TRBV6-6 ASTDSRNQPQH
13 TRBV4-2 ASSQGTSGNYEQY
10 TRBV5-4 ASSPTGYGYT
13 TRBV30 AWSVPAGNSGELF
15 TRBV11-3 ASSKGLAGGLSDTQY
9 TRBV4-1 ASSQASLLH